The 25 T cell receptor beta chains listed next were all sequenced from one sample in a study of CD8+ T cells in alopecia areata. Following extraction, RNA underwent reverse transcription to cDNA, which served as the sequencing template. Clones were read by immunoSEQ multiplex PCR, and TCRdb kept only the in-frame ones, dropping some. The sample includes 150,000 to 200,000 clones, about 54% of them seen just once. Treatment reported: oral pan-JAK inhibitor, 5-10 mg twice daily. Sequenced material: CD4+ T cells sorted from blood, taken at roughly week 55, from a patient treated with tofacitinib. These receptor sequences come from a human donor with alopecia areata.

In regard to this clone: Other nucleotide sequences from this sample produce the same CDR3. The chain is built from TRBV15 and TRBJ2-5; D might be TRBD2 (7 bases). This CDR3 comprises 15 residues. V lost 0 bases, J lost 1 base, and 9 bases lay in between. Germline CDR1 is LNHNV and CDR2 is YYDKDF (reference sequence). CDR3 sequence: CATSRDRGGQETQYF. The CDR3 DNA sequence: TGTGCCACCAGCAGAGATAGGGGGGGCCAAGAGACCCAGTACTTC.

V usage is TRBV20-1 and J usage is TRBJ1-2; D is perhaps TRBD1 (6 bases). Trimming removed 6 bases from V and 8 bases from J, with 13 bases in between. CDR1 DFQATT and CDR2 SNEGSKA come from the germline V gene (reference sequence). This CDR3 contains 11 residues. Here the CDR3 DNA reads TGCAGTGCCTATACAGGGTCCGGCTACACCTTC. This translates into CSAYTGSGYTF.

DNA of the CDR3: TGTGCCAGCAGGGGGGACAGGCAAACCACTGAAGCTTTCTTT. Its translation is CASRGDRQTTEAFF. This chain uses TRBV6-5 with TRBJ1-1; 8 bases map to TRBD1. The germline gives CDR1 MNHEY, CDR2 SVGAGI. The CDR3 has 14 residues. V trimming: 6 bases; J trimming: 4 bases; junction bases outside the gene matches: 7.

The sample holds a few counts of this clone. The chain links TRBV7-2 to TRBJ2-7; tentative D call: TRBD2 (5 bases). Germline V gives CDR1 SGHTA, CDR2 FQGNSA. The CDR3 sequence is 15 residues long. The V end was cut by 0 bases, the J end by 0 bases, with 9 bases between. CDR3 DNA: TGTGCCAGCAGCTTAGCGGCGACTACCTCCTACGAGCAGTACTTC. This gives the protein CASSLAATTSYEQYF. Full variable domain (missing parts from reference TRBV7-2 and TRBJ2-7): GAGVSQSPSNKVTEKGKDVELRCDPISGHTALYWYRQSLGQGLEFLIYFQGNSAPDKSGLPSDRFSAERTGGSVSTLTIQRTQQEDSAVYLCASSLAATTSYEQYFGPGTRLTVT.

This chain connects TRBV30 to TRBJ2-4, with D possibly being TRBD1 or TRBD2 (5 bases each). This CDR3 is built from 14 residues. Trimming took 0 bases from V and 7 from J, leaving 13 bases between them. Germline lookup yields CDR1 GTSNPN and CDR2 SVGIG (reference sequence). The DNA for the CDR3 is TGTGCCTGGAGTGTTCTGGGGACCGGGAACATTCAGTACTTC. Its protein is CAWSVLGTGNIQYF.

This clone occurred a few times. The chain couples TRBV14 to TRBJ1-1; 8 bases are shared with TRBD1. CDR3 length equals 16 residues. The germline gives CDR1 SGHDN, CDR2 FVKESK. V was clipped by 4 bases and J by 0 bases; unmatched bases: 7. CDR3 bases: TGTGCCAGCAGCCGACGACAGGGGCGGATGAACACTGAAGCTTTCTTT. Residues: CASSRRQGRMNTEAFF.

This chain uses TRBV6-5 with TRBJ1-4, with 8 bases that match TRBD1. V gave up 5 bases and J gave up 5 bases; unmatched junction bases: 4. Germline CDR1 and CDR2: MNHEY and SVGAGI. This CDR3 contains 14 residues. The CDR3 sequence: CASSPRTGNEKLFF. Written as DNA, the CDR3 is TGTGCCAGCAGTCCTCGGACAGGGAATGAAAAACTGTTTTTT.

The chain is built from TRBV25-1 and TRBJ2-3, with D tentatively TRBD2 (6 bases). Trimming left V 7 bases short and J 1 base short, with 12 bases between. CDR3 length: 14 residues. Per the germline V gene, CDR1 is MGHDK and CDR2 is SYGVNS. CDR3 in amino acids: CASTGVIGTDTQYF. The CDR3 DNA sequence: TGTGCCAGCACGGGAGTAATCGGCACAGATACGCAGTATTTT.

The gene calls are TRBV4-2 and TRBJ1-5; D may be TRBD1 (5 bases). Germline V lookup: CDR1 LGHNA, CDR2 YNFKEQ. This CDR3 is built from 17 residues. Between the trimmed V and J ends, which lost 4 bases and 4 bases, there was a span of 20 bases. The CDR3 DNA is TGTGCCAGCAGCCCCGTAGCGTACCAATCAGGGAATCAGCCCCAGCATTTT. Protein: CASSPVAYQSGNQPQHF.

This chain connects TRBV13 to TRBJ1-2; no clear D gene. V was clipped by 2 bases and J by 8 bases, with 12 bases between them. Germline values: CDR1 PRHDT, CDR2 FYEKMQ (reference sequence). This CDR3 contains 13 residues. The CDR3 region has the DNA TGTGCCAGCAGCTTATCTGGCCCGGAGGGCTACACCTTC. It yields the protein CASSLSGPEGYTF.

In its sample, this clone was seen a few times. V and J are TRBV30 and TRBJ2-1, with TRBD1 matching 8 bases. Germline V gives CDR1 GTSNPN, CDR2 SVGIG (reference sequence). V shed 5 bases, J shed 8 bases, and the junction held 11 bases outside the gene matches. CDR3 length: 14 amino acids. CDR3 nucleotide sequence: TGTGCCTGGGGCAGACAGGGGAGAACGGATGAGCAGTTCTTC. Amino acid sequence: CAWGRQGRTDEQFF.

The rearrangement links TRBV4-1 to TRBJ2-2, with 9 bases identical to TRBD1. V was clipped by 4 bases and J by 4 bases; unmatched bases: 4. The CDR3 consists of 15 residues. Germline CDR1 reads MGHRA; CDR2 reads YSYEKL. In DNA form, the CDR3 reads TGCGCCAGCAGCCGAGAGACAGGGGGCACCGGGGAGCTGTTTTTT. This sequence encodes CASSRETGGTGELFF.

The CDR3 nucleotides are TGCAGCGTTGAAGGAAAGCCAGGGGGCCGAAATGAGCAGTTCTTC. Translation gives CSVEGKPGGRNEQFF. V gene TRBV29-1 combines with J gene TRBJ2-1, with 8 nucleotides matching TRBD1. This CDR3 contains 15 residues. V lost 1 base and J lost 7; bases outside the gene matches: 9. In germline, CDR1 is SQVTM, CDR2 ANQGSEA.

For this clone: Other DNA sequences in the same sample also yield this CDR3. The rearrangement uses TRBV6-5 and TRBJ1-2; the D is unclear. Germline CDR1 MNHEY, CDR2 SVGAGI. Trimming removed 0 bases at V and 4 bases at J, with 6 bases between. The CDR3 is 13 residues long. The DNA for the CDR3 is TGTGCCAGCAGTTACTCAGGGTCCTATGGCTACACCTTC. Translation gives CASSYSGSYGYTF.

The chain recombines TRBV6-1 with TRBJ1-2, with 9 bases matching TRBD1. J gave up 5 bases and V 7 bases, and 8 bases lay outside the gene matches. The germline V gene encodes CDR1 MNHNS and CDR2 SASEGT. CDR3 length: 14 residues. CDR3 residues: CASTPAGTGYGYTF. The CDR3 coding sequence is TGTGCCAGCACCCCCGCGGGGACAGGGTATGGCTACACCTTC.

This clone was found many times. The chain couples TRBV14 to TRBJ1-6; D is uncertain. The V gene lost 1 base and the J gene lost 6 bases, with 7 bases spanning the gap. Per the germline V gene, CDR1 is SGHDN and CDR2 is FVKESK. The CDR3 covers 14 residues. As DNA, the CDR3 is TGTGCCAGCAGCCAAGTGGAGGGTAATTCACCCCTCCACTTT. Amino acids: CASSQVEGNSPLHF.

V usage is TRBV15 and J usage is TRBJ1-2; 8 bases agree with TRBD1. In germline, CDR1 is LNHNV, CDR2 YYDKDF (reference sequence). The CDR3 runs 16 residues. The V and J ends lost 5 bases and 3 bases, in that order; junction bases with no gene match: 11. DNA of the CDR3: TGTGCCACCAGCCCCCCCACCCAGGGGGCCGACTATGGCTACACCTTC. It codes for CATSPPTQGADYGYTF.

This clone was seen a handful of times. The chain recombines TRBV7-9 with TRBJ1-4, with D unresolved. CDR1 and CDR2 (germline): SEHNR, FQNEAQ (reference sequence). CDR3 length: 13 residues. Trimming cost V 1 base and J 8 bases, with 8 bases left between them. The CDR3 nucleotides read TGTGCCAGCAGCTTAGATCGGGAGGAAAAACTGTTTTTT. This translates into CASSLDREEKLFF.

J is TRBJ2-7 and V is TRBV7-7, with D possibly TRBD2 on 6 matching bases. CDR3 size: 13 residues. The V end lost 3 bases, the J end lost 5 bases, and 11 bases lay between the germline ends. Germline lookup yields CDR1 SSHAT and CDR2 FNYEAQ (reference sequence). CDR3: CASSLGLDDEQYF. As DNA, the CDR3 is TGTGCCAGCAGCTTGGGACTGGACGACGAGCAGTACTTC.

This clone occurred once. The chain carries TRBV30 and TRBJ2-5; D not certain. This CDR3 comprises 14 residues. With 2 bases removed from V and 7 bases from J, the gap between germline ends came to 17 bases. The V gene's germline CDR1 is GTSNPN and CDR2 SVGIG (reference sequence). The CDR3 is CAWSKGRQLVTQYF. In DNA form, the CDR3 reads TGTGCCTGGAGTAAAGGCCGTCAGCTGGTGACCCAGTACTTC.

The chain is built from TRBV19 and TRBJ2-1; unclear D gene. CDR3 length: 11 residues. The germline V gene has CDR1 LNHDA and CDR2 SQIVND (reference sequence). Trimming shortened V by 3 bases and J by 7 bases, and 4 bases separated the two germline ends. The CDR3 loop reads CASSMRNEQFF. The CDR3 region has the DNA TGTGCCAGTAGTATGCGGAATGAGCAGTTCTTC.

On this clone itself: The junction does not match germline at one end; this may be a read error. The rearrangement links TRBV7-7 to TRBJ1-1; weak D call: TRBD1 (6 bases). The CDR3 has 13 residues. The V gene's germline CDR1 is SSHAT and CDR2 FNYEAQ (reference sequence). CDR3 residues: CASSLRSGERAFF. The CDR3 nucleotides read TGTGCTAGCAGCTTACGTTCAGGGGAGAGAGCTTTCTTT.

The chain recombines TRBV25-1 with TRBJ2-7; the D is unclear. CDR3 length equals 11 residues. Per the germline V gene, CDR1 is MGHDK and CDR2 is SYGVNS. V lost 4 bases to trimming and J lost 2 bases, with 3 bases between them. The DNA of the CDR3 is TGTGCCAGCAGTGGGACCTACGAGCAGTACTTC. The encoded protein is CASSGTYEQYF.

The chain combines TRBV5-1 with TRBJ2-5, with unresolved D. This CDR3 has 12 residues. Per the germline V gene, CDR1 is SGHRS and CDR2 is YFSETQ. Trimming cost V 4 bases and J 5 bases, with 9 bases left between them. CDR3 sequence: CASSEARETQYF. CDR3 in DNA: TGCGCCAGCAGCGAAGCGAGGGAGACCCAGTACTTC.

This clone was observed once. The chain couples TRBV5-1 to TRBJ1-2; no definite D call. Looked up from germline, CDR1 is SGHRS and CDR2 is YFSETQ. With 0 bases removed from V and 3 bases from J, the gap between germline ends came to 6 bases. This CDR3 contains 13 residues. The CDR3 region is CASSLADYYGYTF. For the CDR3, the DNA is TGCGCCAGCAGCTTGGCAGACTACTATGGCTACACCTTC.